This entry describes one TCR beta chain. Its specificity is not known. CDR3 length equals 15 residues. These data belong to a study of monozygotic twins with inflammatory bowel disease. Study conclusions and caveats: Against healthy co-twins, IBD patients had lower TCRbeta diversity (measured by inverse Simpson). Patient repertoires may have gained variability from differing immunosuppressive treatments. Distinction of different T cell subtypes was not possible.

After skipping T cell sorting, the authors isolated total RNA from whole blood. With the 5' RACE reads reprocessed, TCRdb shows one record per CDR3 protein and no DNA. This sample's table has hundreds of thousands of distinct CDR3 sequences. Sequenced: blood. V usage is TRBV12-3 or TRBV12-4 and J usage is TRBJ2-7; the D gene TCRdb calls, TRBD2, cannot be checked with no DNA. The receptor was derived from a human donor with ulcerative colitis or Crohn's disease, or a healthy co-twin of an affected twin (not recorded which). CDR3 in amino acids: CASSLLGTSPYEQYF.